The sequence of this TCR beta chain was determined in a study of OX40 agonist ivuxolimab in advanced cancers. Overall study context: Partial responses were observed in three patients, of whom one had hepatocellular carcinoma and two had cutaneous melanoma. General study findings and limits: The CD4+ and CD8+ T cells in the blood had expanded clonally by week 6 at 0.1 to 3.0 mg/kg. Clonal expansion was among the lowest in partial responders at 0.1-3.0 mg/kg, especially CD8+.

The junction had 8 bases not matched to a gene; V was cut back by 0 bases and J by 7 bases. The germline V gene has CDR1 SGDLS and CDR2 YYNGEE. This CDR3 is built from 16 residues. TCRdb's copy holds only in-frame clones and misses some; the assay was immunoSEQ multiplex PCR. The sample consists of over 50,000 clones, about 86% of them appearing once. On this clone itself: As yet, its antigen is unknown.

The genes are TRBV9 and TRBJ1-2, with 11 bases aligning to TRBD1. The starting material was CD4+ or CD8+ T cells sorted from blood, obtained in a trial of the OX40 agonist ivuxolimab. The source of this sequence is an adult with an advanced solid tumor such as melanoma, head and neck, liver or kidney cancer. CDR3 DNA sequence: TGTGCCAGCAGCGTAGACCCGGACAGGGGGCGCGGTGGCTACACCTTC. This translates into CASSVDPDRGRGGYTF.